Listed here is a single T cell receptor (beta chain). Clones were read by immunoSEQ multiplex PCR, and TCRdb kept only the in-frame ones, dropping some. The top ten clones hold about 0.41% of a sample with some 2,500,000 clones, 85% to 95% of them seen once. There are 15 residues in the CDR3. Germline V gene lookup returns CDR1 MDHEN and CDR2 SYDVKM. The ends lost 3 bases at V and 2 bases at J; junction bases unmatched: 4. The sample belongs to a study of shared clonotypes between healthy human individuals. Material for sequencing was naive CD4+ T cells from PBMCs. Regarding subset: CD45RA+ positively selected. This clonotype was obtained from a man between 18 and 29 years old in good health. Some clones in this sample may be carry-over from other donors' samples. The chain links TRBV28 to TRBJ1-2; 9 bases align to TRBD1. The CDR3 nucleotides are TGTGCCAGCAGTTTGGAGGACAGGGGAAACTATGGCTACACCTTC. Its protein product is CASSLEDRGNYGYTF.